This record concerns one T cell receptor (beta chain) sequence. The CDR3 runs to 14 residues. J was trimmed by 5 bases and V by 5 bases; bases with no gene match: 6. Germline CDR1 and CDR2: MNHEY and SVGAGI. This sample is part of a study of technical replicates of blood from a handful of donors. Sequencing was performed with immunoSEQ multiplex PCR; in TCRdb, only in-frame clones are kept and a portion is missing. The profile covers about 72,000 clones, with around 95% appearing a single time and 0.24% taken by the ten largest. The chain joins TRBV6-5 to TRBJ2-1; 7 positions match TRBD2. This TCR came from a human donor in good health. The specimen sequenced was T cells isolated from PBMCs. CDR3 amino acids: CASSLRTSDNEQFF. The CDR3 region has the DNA TGTGCCAGCAGTCTGCGTACTAGCGACAATGAGCAGTTCTTC.